The TCR beta chain described here comes from a study of T cell repertoires in cytomegalovirus infection. Background on the study: In the study, CMV epitopes included recently identified HLA-C-restricted and well-studied HLA-B-restricted ones.

TCRdb fed the reads into MiXCR, producing one record per CDR3 protein. In the table there are around 71,000 distinct CDR3 sequences, roughly 20% of which are singletons. V was cut by 0 bases and J by 7 bases, with 7 bases left in between. Per the germline V gene, CDR1 is MNHNS and CDR2 is SASEGT. This CDR3 is 13 amino acids long. Study-wide results and limits: Clonotype analysis showed dominance of the ex vivo response by HLA-C-restricted CMV-specific TCR beta clonotypes. CMV carriers with the relevant HLA were identified by cumulative public TCR beta family frequency.

This clonotype appeared many times. Its antigen is unidentified. The chain joins TRBV6-1 to TRBJ1-5; D gene uncertain. The material sequenced was CD8+ T cells from cultured PBMCs, taken from culture after CMV antigen stimulation. This sequence was found in a human donor in good health (CMV status not recorded). Some clones in this sample may be carry-over from other donors' samples. CDR3 loop: CASSEAGGQPQHF. The CDR3 DNA is TGTGCCAGCAGTGAAGCGGGCGGGCAGCCCCAGCATTTT.